This T cell receptor (beta chain) came from a study of early T cells in non-severe SARS-CoV-2 infection. Study-wide background: Sequencing of unsorted whole blood was done on bulk RNA, leaving chains unpaired.

TCRdb re-derived calls from the 5' RACE reads in MiXCR, one entry per CDR3 protein. The data contain almost 30,000 distinct CDR3 sequences, about 5.7% of them singletons. This clonotype was seen many times. CDR3 length: 13 residues. Germline CDR1 reads SEHNR; CDR2 reads FQNEAQ (reference sequence). Trimming took off 5 bases at V and 2 bases at J, with 9 bases between the two ends. This clonotype was sampled from an adult who was a healthcare worker with PCR-confirmed SARS-CoV-2 infection or an uninfected control (not recorded which). The V gene is TRBV7-9, the J gene TRBJ2-5; D not resolved. The sample comprised whole blood. The CDR3 loop reads CASSTQHQETQYF. The CDR3 DNA reads TGTGCCAGCAGCACCCAACATCAAGAGACCCAGTACTTC.